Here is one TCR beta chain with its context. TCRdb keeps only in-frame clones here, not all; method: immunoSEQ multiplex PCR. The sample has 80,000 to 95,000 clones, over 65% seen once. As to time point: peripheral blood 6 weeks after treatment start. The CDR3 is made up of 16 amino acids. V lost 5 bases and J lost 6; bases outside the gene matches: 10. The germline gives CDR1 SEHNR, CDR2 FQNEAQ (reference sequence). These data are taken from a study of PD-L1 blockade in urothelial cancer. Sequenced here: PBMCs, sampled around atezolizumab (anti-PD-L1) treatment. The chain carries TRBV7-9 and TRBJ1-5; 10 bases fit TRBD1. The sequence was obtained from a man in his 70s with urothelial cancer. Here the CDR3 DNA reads TGTGCCAGCAGCCCCGGGACAGGGGCCTGGGGTCAGCCCCAGCATTTT. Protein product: CASSPGTGAWGQPQHF.